The text below deals with one TCR beta chain. Its target is unknown. This sample was included in a study of CD4 T cells in relation to SARS-CoV-2 and coronaviruses. Study-wide results and limits: Samples before the pandemic and after infection were not matched within any donor. No crossreactivity against non-spike viral proteins was tested here.

Only in-frame clones appear in the TCRdb table, and some are missing; sequencing was by immunoSEQ multiplex PCR. The sample lists approximately 24,000 clones, roughly 70% occurring once. The V gene end was trimmed by 5 bases and the J gene end by 0 bases; junction bases not matched to a gene: 1. Germline V gene data show CDR1 as MNHEY and CDR2 as SVGAGI. The CDR3 spans 15 residues. The unexposed donors gave CD4+ T cells in about 2010-2019, prior to COVID-19. Isolation of CD4+ T cells took place after 10 days in culture. Sequenced: CD4+ T cells from PBMCs, cultured in vitro. This rearrangement joins TRBV6-5 to TRBJ2-3; 11 nucleotides line up with TRBD2. The TCR sequence derives from a human donor in good health. CDR3 loop: CASSRLAGSTDTQYF. The DNA of the CDR3 is TGTGCCAGCAGTCGACTAGCGGGGAGCACAGATACGCAGTATTTT.